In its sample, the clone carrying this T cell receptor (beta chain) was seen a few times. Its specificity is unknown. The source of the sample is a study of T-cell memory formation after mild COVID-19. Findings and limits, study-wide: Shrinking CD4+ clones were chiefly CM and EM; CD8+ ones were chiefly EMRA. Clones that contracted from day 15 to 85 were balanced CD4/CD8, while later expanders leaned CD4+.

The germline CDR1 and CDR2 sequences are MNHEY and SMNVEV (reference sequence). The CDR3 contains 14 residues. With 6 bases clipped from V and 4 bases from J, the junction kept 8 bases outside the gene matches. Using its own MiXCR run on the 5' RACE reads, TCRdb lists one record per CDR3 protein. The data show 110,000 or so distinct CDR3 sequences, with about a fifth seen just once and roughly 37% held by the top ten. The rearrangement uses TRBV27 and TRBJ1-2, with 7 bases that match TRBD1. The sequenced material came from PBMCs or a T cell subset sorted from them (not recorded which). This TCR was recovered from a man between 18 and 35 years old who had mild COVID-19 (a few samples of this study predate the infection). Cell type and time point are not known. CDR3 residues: CASSRSGGFYGYTF. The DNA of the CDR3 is TGTGCCAGCAGCAGATCAGGGGGTTTCTATGGCTACACCTTC.